The 24 T cell receptor beta chains in this list originate from one sample, sequenced in a study of shared clonotypes between healthy human individuals. Produced via immunoSEQ multiplex PCR; TCRdb's table is partial and in-frame only. The sample has 2 million to 3 million clones, over 85% seen once. The sequenced sample consisted of naive CD4+ T cells from PBMCs. Subset described: CD45RA+ positively selected. Source of these receptors: a man between 18 and 29 years old in good health. Some clones in this sample may be carry-over from other donors' samples.

The chain combines TRBV18 with TRBJ1-1; D might be TRBD1 (5 bases). This CDR3 region has 15 residues. Germline V lookup: CDR1 KGHSH, CDR2 LQKENI. V was shortened by 4 bases and J by 1 base, with 13 bases between the two germline ends. In DNA, the CDR3 is TGTGCCAGCTCACGGACACTAAACCAGAACACTGAAGCTTTCTTT. Protein product: CASSRTLNQNTEAFF.

The V gene is TRBV29-1, the J gene TRBJ2-7, with D possibly matching TRBD1 (6 bases). With 4 bases removed from V and 2 bases from J, the gap between germline ends came to 15 bases. This CDR3 comprises 14 residues. CDR1 and CDR2 (germline): SQVTM, ANQGSEA. CDR3 region: CSVGWQGKAYEQYF. The CDR3 bases are TGCAGCGTTGGTTGGCAGGGGAAGGCCTACGAGCAGTACTTC.

The chain carries TRBV10-3 and TRBJ2-1; perhaps TRBD1 as D (6 bases). CDR3 length: 13 amino acids. The V end was cut by 8 bases, the J end by 7 bases, with 15 bases between. CDR1 is ENHRY and CDR2 is SYGVKD in the germline V gene. CDR3 protein: CAIAGLGANEQFF. CDR3 in DNA: TGTGCCATCGCCGGCCTGGGGGCTAATGAGCAGTTCTTC.

This sequence joins TRBV4-1 and TRBJ1-2, with 7 bases matching TRBD1. CDR1 is MGHRA and CDR2 is YSYEKL in the germline V gene. V lost 4 bases to trimming and J lost 4 bases; unmatched junction nucleotides: 12. CDR3 length: 16 residues. In nucleotides, the CDR3 is TGCGCCAGCAGCCTGGACAGGAGTAGGAATGCCTATGGCTACACCTTC. It yields the protein CASSLDRSRNAYGYTF.

The table lists this clone with a count of one. This chain connects TRBV7-2 to TRBJ2-5, with 10 bases that match TRBD1. Germline V gene sequence: CDR1 SGHTA, CDR2 FQGNSA. This CDR3 comprises 16 residues. V lost 0 bases to trimming and J lost 1 base; unmatched junction nucleotides: 2. In DNA form, the CDR3 reads TGTGCCAGCAGCTTAGCGAGGACAGGGGGCCAAGAGACCCAGTACTTC. Translated, it gives CASSLARTGGQETQYF. The full variable domain, its missing parts supplied by reference TRBV7-2 and TRBJ2-5, is GAGVSQSPSNKVTEKGKDVELRCDPISGHTALYWYRQSLGQGLEFLIYFQGNSAPDKSGLPSDRFSAERTGGSVSTLTIQRTQQEDSAVYLCASSLARTGGQETQYFGPGTRLLVL.

This clone was counted only a few times. This same CDR3 is encoded by further DNA sequences in the sample. V gene TRBV18 combines with J gene TRBJ1-1; a weak D match, TRBD1 (5 bases). Germline V gene lookup returns CDR1 KGHSH and CDR2 LQKENI. The CDR3 runs to 14 residues. The V end was cut by 2 bases, the J end by 2 bases, with 9 bases between. CDR3 DNA sequence: TGTGCCAGCTCACCAAGGGGAACCAACACTGAAGCTTTCTTT. Translating gives CASSPRGTNTEAFF.

This clone has only a few counts. V is TRBV30 and J is TRBJ1-2, with D possibly TRBD1 on 6 matching bases. Trimming removed 0 bases from V and 9 bases from J, with 8 bases in between. This CDR3 contains 11 residues. In germline, CDR1 is GTSNPN, CDR2 SVGIG (reference sequence). In DNA form, the CDR3 reads TGTGCCTGGAGTGTGGACAGCCGCTACACCTTC. Protein: CAWSVDSRYTF.

This clone was seen once. The chain carries TRBV11-3 and TRBJ2-5; 13 nucleotides match TRBD2. The germline V gene has CDR1 SGHNT and CDR2 YENEEA. The V and J ends lost 6 bases and 2 bases, in that order; junction bases with no gene match: 6. The CDR3 sequence is 16 residues long. CDR3 bases: TGTGCCAGCAGTCCGGGACTAGCGGGGCCACAAGAGACCCAGTACTTC. It yields the protein CASSPGLAGPQETQYF.

The chain recombines TRBV18 with TRBJ1-1; D gene ambiguous. Germline V gives CDR1 KGHSH, CDR2 LQKENI. V lost 0 bases and J lost 1, with 9 bases in between. The CDR3 runs to 15 residues. CDR3 in amino acids: CASSPPGKKNTEAFF. CDR3 sequence (DNA): TGTGCCAGCTCACCACCGGGGAAGAAGAACACTGAAGCTTTCTTT. Supplemented by reference TRBV18 and TRBJ1-1, the full variable domain reads NAGVMQNPRHLVRRRGQEARLRCSPMKGHSHVYWYRQLPEEGLKFMVYLQKENIIDESGMPKERFSAEFPKEGPSILRIQQVVRGDSAAYFCASSPPGKKNTEAFFGQGTRLTVV.

The chain joins TRBV7-6 to TRBJ1-5, with D unclear. The V gene's germline CDR1 is SGHVS and CDR2 FNYEAQ. Trimming shortened V by 4 bases and J by 4 bases, and 20 bases separated the two germline ends. CDR3 length: 17 amino acids. CDR3 coding DNA: TGTGCCAGCAGCTCCCCCGGGGTGGGCACGCCAAATCAGCCCCAGCATTTT. Its translation: CASSSPGVGTPNQPQHF.

This sequence joins TRBV5-1 and TRBJ2-7; D is uncertain. This CDR3 has 14 amino acids. Germline loops: CDR1 SGHRS, CDR2 YFSETQ. V lost 1 base to trimming and J lost 5 bases, with 13 bases between them. Here the CDR3 reads CASSLSNLSDEQYF. CDR3 DNA sequence: TGCGCCAGCAGCTTGTCTAATTTATCGGACGAGCAGTACTTC.

This sequence joins TRBV5-1 and TRBJ2-3; no clear D gene. Germline V CDR1 and CDR2: SGHRS, YFSETQ. This CDR3 has 15 residues. V was shortened by 4 bases and J by 1 base, with 13 bases between the two germline ends. CDR3 loop: CASSPARTGTDTQYF. In DNA, the CDR3 is TGCGCCAGCAGCCCGGCTCGTACAGGCACAGATACGCAGTATTTT. The whole variable domain, remainder taken from reference TRBV5-1 and TRBJ2-3, is KAGVTQTPRYLIKTRGQQVTLSCSPISGHRSVSWYQQTPGQGLQFLFEYFSETQRNKGNFPGRFSGRQFSNSRSEMNVSTLELGDSALYLCASSPARTGTDTQYFGPGTRLTVL.

V usage is TRBV6-5 and J usage is TRBJ2-3; weak D call: TRBD2 (5 bases). The CDR3 loop spans 11 amino acids. Trimming shortened V by 6 bases and J by 5 bases, and 6 bases separated the two germline ends. Germline CDR1 reads MNHEY; CDR2 reads SVGAGI. CDR3 sequence: CASSGIDTQYF. The CDR3 bases are TGTGCCAGCAGCGGGATAGATACGCAGTATTTT.

The chain joins TRBV6-1 to TRBJ2-1; TRBD1 matches 8 bases. Unmatched junction bases numbered 6, after V lost 4 bases and J lost 7 bases. Germline CDR1 reads MNHNS; CDR2 reads SASEGT. The CDR3 spans 14 residues. In DNA form, the CDR3 reads TGTGCCAGCAGTGCGTCAGGGGGCAAGAATGAGCAGTTCTTC. Its protein is CASSASGGKNEQFF.

The chain couples TRBV30 to TRBJ1-1; D unresolved. The CDR3 has 12 amino acids. CDR1 is GTSNPN, CDR2 SVGIG, per germline (reference sequence). Trimming removed 3 bases at V and 5 bases at J, with 10 bases between. CDR3 sequence: CAWSALGTEAFF. DNA for the CDR3: TGTGCCTGGAGCGCCCTGGGGACTGAAGCTTTCTTT.

The chain combines TRBV7-9 with TRBJ2-1, with a weak D call TRBD2 (5 bases). This CDR3 has 14 residues. V lost 1 base to trimming and J lost 9 bases, with 13 bases between them. Looked up from germline, CDR1 is SEHNR and CDR2 is FQNEAQ (reference sequence). CDR3 sequence reads: CASSLGSARGEQFF. As DNA, the CDR3 is TGTGCCAGCAGCTTAGGGTCGGCCCGGGGTGAGCAGTTCTTC. Drawing the rest from reference TRBV7-9 and TRBJ2-1, the complete variable domain is DTGVSQNPRHKITKRGQNVTFRCDPISEHNRLYWYRQTLGQGPEFLTYFQNEAQLEKSRLLSDRFSAERPKGSFSTLEIQRTEQGDSAMYLCASSLGSARGEQFFGPGTRLTVL.

To note about this clone: Distinct nucleotide sequences in the sample also encode this CDR3. The chain is built from TRBV28 and TRBJ2-3, with D maybe TRBD1 (6 bases). Germline V gene lookup returns CDR1 MDHEN and CDR2 SYDVKM. V was clipped by 3 bases and J by 0 bases, with 7 bases between them. CDR3 length: 14 amino acids. This CDR3 is CASSLTGSTDTQYF. The CDR3 DNA reads as TGTGCCAGCAGTTTGACAGGTAGCACAGATACGCAGTATTTT.

The V and J genes are TRBV7-9 and TRBJ2-2; the D is unclear. Germline V lookup: CDR1 SEHNR, CDR2 FQNEAQ (reference sequence). This CDR3 has 13 amino acids. The germline V and J ends were trimmed by 5 bases and 7 bases, with 11 bases remaining between them. The chain's CDR3 is CASSRSNGGELFF. The CDR3 DNA follows: TGTGCCAGCAGCCGTAGCAATGGCGGGGAGCTGTTTTTT.

The rearrangement links TRBV2 to TRBJ1-2, with D perhaps matching TRBD1 (5 bases). The ends were cut back, 4 bases at V and 7 bases at J, with 22 bases in the middle. Germline V gene sequence: CDR1 SNHLY, CDR2 FYNNEI. This CDR3 has 16 residues. The CDR3 is CASSGQMSGAAGGYTF. DNA of the CDR3: TGTGCCAGCAGTGGCCAGATGAGTGGGGCAGCCGGTGGCTACACCTTC. The whole variable domain, filled in from reference TRBV2 and TRBJ1-2, reads EPEVTQTPSHQVTQMGQEVILRCVPISNHLYFYWYRQILGQKVEFLVSFYNNEISEKSEIFDDQFSVERPDGSNFTLKIRSTKLEDSAMYFCASSGQMSGAAGGYTFGSGTRLTVV.

The CDR3 region is CASQPIGNTIYF. CDR3 DNA: TGTGCCAGCCAACCAATTGGAAACACCATATATTTT. V usage is TRBV2 and J usage is TRBJ1-3; unclear D gene. Germline CDR1 SNHLY, CDR2 FYNNEI. This CDR3 has 12 amino acids. The V gene lost 8 bases and the J gene lost 3 bases, with 8 bases spanning the gap.

This chain connects TRBV5-5 to TRBJ1-5; a possible D gene is TRBD1 (6 bases). Germline V CDR1 and CDR2: SGHKS, YYEKEE (reference sequence). CDR3 length: 14 residues. V lost 5 bases and J lost 2, with 11 bases in between. The CDR3 sequence is CASSLPGGNQPQHF. The CDR3 bases are TGTGCCAGCAGTCTACCAGGGGGCAATCAGCCCCAGCATTTT.

With regard to this clone: Other DNA variants within this sample encode the same CDR3. The genes are TRBV6-1 and TRBJ1-5; D remains unclear. Trimming pared 0 bases from V and 5 bases from J, leaving 2 bases between. CDR3 length: 12 residues. Germline CDR1 is MNHNS and CDR2 is SASEGT. Here the CDR3 DNA reads TGTGCCAGCAGTGAAGCGCATCAGCCCCAGCATTTT. Amino acid sequence: CASSEAHQPQHF.

The CDR3 sequence: CASTPGGASHTGELFF. The DNA for the CDR3 is TGTGCCAGCACCCCTGGGGGGGCCTCACACACCGGGGAGCTGTTTTTT. The V gene is TRBV5-4, the J gene TRBJ2-2; a possible D gene is TRBD2 (7 bases). Trimming cost V 6 bases and J 3 bases, with 18 bases left between them. Germline V gene data show CDR1 as SGHNT and CDR2 as YYREEE (reference sequence). There are 16 residues in the CDR3.

This clone was seen a single time. The chain joins TRBV9 to TRBJ2-5; D unclear. The CDR3 has 14 amino acids. Germline V CDR1 and CDR2: SGDLS, YYNGEE. Trimming pared 4 bases from V and 2 bases from J, leaving 12 bases between. Here the CDR3 reads CASSPLAVQETQYF. The CDR3 bases are TGTGCCAGCAGCCCCCTGGCTGTTCAAGAGACCCAGTACTTC.